One T cell receptor (beta chain) is described in this entry. This clone was detected ten times or more. The target of this receptor is not known. Per-base quality was not reported, and no clone a single base away is much larger than it. To prepare the library, the immunoSEQ multiplex PCR assay was applied. For the multiplex PCR, a mixture combining 60 forward primers for TCR Vbeta segments and 13 reverse primers for TCR Jbeta segments was used. The CDR3 region of rearranged TCR beta genes was amplified from genomic DNA by a multiplex PCR assay. On the Illumina HiSeq System, the amplified TCR beta libraries were sequenced as 87-base-pair reads. Per the original workflow: A later analysis counted about 80 million unique TCR beta chains across the roughly 700 repertoires, and approximately 11 million of these chains were shared by at least two donors. Raw reads were error-corrected and collapsed into unique sequences with a nearest-neighbor algorithm that merged closely related sequences to remove PCR and sequencing errors. CDR3 sequences were aligned to IMGT reference sequences to assign V, D and J gene segments. For a sequence to be retained, a match of at least six nucleotides was required to both a V gene segment and a J gene segment. Rearrangements were called productive when the CDR3 lacked stop codons and stayed in frame with V and J; all others were non-productive. CDR3 was defined according to IMGT convention as the region running from the second conserved V-encoded cysteine to the conserved J-encoded phenylalanine. The earlier analysis of a few hundred of the donors excluded any sequence lacking an unambiguous match to a single V gene segment. An earlier analysis of several hundred of the donors called V segments functional above 56.7% productive rearrangements and segregating when the between-donor standard deviation exceeded 5%. A statistical classification framework was built to diagnose cytomegalovirus status from the catalog of TCR beta chain sequences. V and J gene assignment, in a later analysis, came from comparing TCR nucleotide sequences with IMGT/GENE-DB human TR gene sequences. In a later analysis, CDR3 sequences and most-parsimonious VDJ recombination scenarios were assigned using the TCRdist pipeline. A later analysis defined each TCR beta chain by its CDR3 amino acid sequence plus V-gene family, and excluded reads lacking a unique V-gene family. As a way to deal with suspected cross-contamination and a sequencing artifact, a later analysis dropped hundreds of nucleotide sequences that were highly shared and had low generation probability. For each public chain, a later analysis derived a clonal expansion index from normalized ranks of inferred template counts within each repertoire. A later analysis computed generation probabilities with a VDJ recombination model fitted to out-of-frame rearrangements, and checked the results against IGoR. A later analysis scored TCR-TCR, TCR-HLA and TCR-CMV co-occurrence with hypergeometric tests, applying a repertoire-size bias correction to TCR pairs. A later analysis estimated false discovery rates by permuting HLA or CMV assignments 20 times. In a later analysis, co-occurring TCRs were grouped using DBSCAN, and TCRdist sequence similarity was added for clustering within HLA-allele-positive subsets. Repertoires with fewer than 30,000 or more than 120,000 public chains were left out of co-occurrence clustering, as were five repertoires with anomalous nucleotide sharing. The clones in this table, taken by TCRdb from immuneACCESS, are in-frame only. Not every clone is retained; where verified, under half of the shortfall comes from an unresolved V gene, and the cause of the rest is unknown. That table furnishes V, J and clone size, whereas the DNA furnished D and trimming. A total of about 140,000 clones appear in this sample, around 80% of them only once. Of the sample, 4.8% falls within the top ten clones.

In total, approximately 700 healthy bone marrow donors made up the cohort. At the time of sampling, all cohort members were nominally healthy, though unrecorded immune exposures were likely present. Of the approximately 700 cohort members, about 280 had positive CMV serostatus and roughly 330 had negative CMV serostatus, and CMV serostatus was not recorded for the donor. A peripheral blood sample was collected from each donor, and TCR beta sequencing was performed on peripheral blood mononuclear cells. Genomic DNA extraction from the blood cell samples was performed with the Qiagen DNeasy Blood Extraction Kit. The data stem from a study of cytomegalovirus exposure and HLA in healthy donors (TCRdb year 2017). A note on the overall study: In an earlier analysis of roughly 590 of the donors, about 260 Gb of sequence data and some 100 million unique TCR beta sequences from roughly 200 million T cells were reported. In a later genetic analysis, genome-wide SNP genotypes for about 65% of the roughly 700 donors were used, and that subset was treated as a discovery cohort. Of the roughly 430 genotyped donors, about 80% fell in the genetic ancestry cluster associated with self-reported Caucasian donors. The T cell repertoires of under 750 subjects were profiled by immunosequencing and related to cytomegalovirus serostatus. In the later analysis, no new phenotypic data were used to find candidate immune exposures; instead, reliance was placed on TCR beta sequences and their occurrence across donors. Typing coverage varied by locus: roughly 620-640 donors for A, B, C, DRB1 and DQB1; about 520 for DQA1; over 600 for DPA1; roughly 450 for DPB1. Besides the first cohort of under 700 subjects, a separate validation cohort made up of 120 different subjects was used. The study aimed to test whether signatures of past pathogen exposure could be identified by cataloging public T cell receptors. To predict cytomegalovirus infection status, the study brought together high-throughput TCR immunosequencing, statistical association of individual TCRs with disease status, and machine learning. An early release covering 500 to 750 HLA-typed donors comprised about 300 gigabases of sequencing data and 85 million or so unique TCR sequences. All discovery cohort repertoires had been generated on a single sequencing platform. An earlier analysis of nearly 600 of the donors applied high-throughput TCR beta sequencing to assess whether each TCR beta V gene segment acted as functional or pseudogenic. A later analysis re-examined previously published TCR beta repertoires from several hundred donors and added high-resolution HLA genotyping to investigate patterns of TCR occurrence. Both class I and class II loci were covered by HLA typing, at four-digit resolution. Four to six DR-DQ haplotypes were handled as single units for association and clustering, since linkage in the cohort was strong. Donor age, sex, ethnicity and CMV serostatus were collected together with the repertoire data. Among 398 genotyped donors of the cohort, an average of about 240,000 unique TCR beta nucleotide sequences were sequenced per donor, roughly a sixth of them non-productive. The research as a whole found: In a later genetic analysis, a missense DCLRE1C variant was associated with V-gene and J-gene trimming of TCR beta chains, and the association was replicated in an independent cohort. A cluster of highly shared sequence variants was judged likely to represent a technical artifact of the sequencing pipeline. Some IMGT-functional V segments, including TRBV6-2 and TRBV6-3, could not be told apart with the 87-base-pair reads, so those segments were excluded. In an earlier analysis of approximately 600 of the donors, most TCR beta V segments were observed in productive rearrangements about 90% or about 30% of the time, broadly matching IMGT annotations. The cohort was sequenced for TCR beta chains only, and without alpha or paired-chain data the features that could be detected were limited. In a later genetic analysis, fewer N-insertions in productive TCRs were reported among donors in an Asian-associated ancestry cluster than the roughly 670-donor mean. In a later analysis, HLA-associated TCR beta chains were found to be more clonally expanded and to have lower generation probabilities than equally common non-associated chains. Correlated functional status among segregating V segments might be attributable to linkage disequilibrium, but an unknown experimental factor could not be ruled out. Because HLA typing was unavailable for some donors at each locus, only the typed subset was used in association tests. Immune exposure information for the cohort was limited to CMV serostatus. In the study, approximately 160 TCR beta chains were listed as associated with cytomegalovirus. Because counts were too low, seventeen rarely observed V segments, including chromosome 9 orphons, were left out of the earlier analysis of over 550 of the donors. Most TCR sequences were seen in very few donors, while some public TCRs were found in many individuals. Roughly uniform sequencing depth across donors was assumed in presence/absence analyses, although this assumption may not hold. Assigning TCR associations to individual alleles was difficult when HLA alleles, especially DR and DQ, strongly co-occurred. A further reported finding was that TCR beta sequences accurately predicted the HLA-A and HLA-B alleles for most subjects in the first cohort. Several of the top co-occurrence clusters appeared to be linked to parvovirus B19, influenza, CMV and Epstein-Barr virus, according to a later analysis. In both the original and validation cohorts, the classifier was reported to diagnose cytomegalovirus status with high specificity and sensitivity. In a later analysis, TCR association rates were found to vary across HLA loci, with the most associated TCRs seen for DRB1 alleles and the fewest for HLA-C alleles. A later analysis found that most CMV-associated TCR beta chains appeared HLA-restricted, with HLA associations seemingly driven largely by CMV exposure. In a later analysis, 16,951 TCR beta sequences were associated with specific HLA alleles at a false discovery rate of 0.05. It was suggested by the authors that the approach could potentially be generalized to other disease states and immunological phenotypes. In vitro tests confirmed that three of the cytomegalovirus-associated TCR beta chains recognize cytomegalovirus antigens.

V was cut back by 0 bases and J by 0 bases, leaving a gap of 12 bases between them. The CDR3 measures 18 amino acids from cysteine to phenylalanine. Just CDR3 DNA is preserved here, 54 bases in frame from base 1. CDR1 and CDR2 (LGHNA, YSLEER) derive from the germline V gene. This receptor was identified in a man aged 25-45 years in good health. Recombination connected TRBV4-3 to TRBJ2-6; tentative D gene TRBD2, with 5 bases matching. The sequenced material came from PBMCs. The DNA is as follows: TGCGCCAGCAGCCAAGATCACGCGGGTAACTCTGGGGCCAACGTCCTGACTTTC. It encodes CASSQDHAGNSGANVLTF.